This TCR beta chain came from a study of shared clonotypes between healthy human individuals. Profiling relied on immunoSEQ multiplex PCR, and the TCRdb table lists in-frame clones only, not all of them. Counted here are around 690,000 clones, less than 95% occurring once; the ten biggest clones make up about 33%. The CDR3 is made up of 12 amino acids. V was clipped by 7 bases and J by 0 bases, with 6 bases between them. Germline V gene lookup returns CDR1 SGHAT and CDR2 FQNNGV. In the case of this clone: What it binds is unknown.

Combining CD45RO+ cells with CCR7-negative CD45RA+ TemRA cells gave CD8 memory. Broader study findings: Rarefaction showed that sequencing of sorted subsets was incomplete (despite large depth). Clonotypes not shared had lower generation probabilities than those common to all four donors.

The chain joins TRBV11-2 to TRBJ1-1, with a weak D call TRBD1 (5 bases). Sequencing was performed on memory CD8+ T cells from PBMCs. Subset: CD45RO+ cells pooled with CCR7-negative TemRA cells. The TCR was taken from a man younger than 35 in good health. Some clones in this sample may be carry-over from other donors' samples. The CDR3 spells CASTGVNTEAFF. DNA for the CDR3: TGTGCCAGCACGGGGGTGAACACTGAAGCTTTCTTT.